Shown below are 24 T cell receptor beta chains from a single sample sequenced in a study of blood T cell repertoires in COVID-19. Sequencing was performed with immunoSEQ multiplex PCR; in TCRdb, only in-frame clones are kept and a portion is missing. The table shows more than 85,000 clones, with around nine tenths occurring only once. Sequences were obtained from peripheral blood. The receptors come from a woman aged 80 or over with acute or convalescent COVID-19.

This clone has only one observation. This rearrangement joins TRBV19 to TRBJ2-2; 7 bases line up with TRBD1. The V segment lost 1 base and the J segment 7 bases; nucleotides outside the gene matches: 3. The CDR3 consists of 14 residues. In germline, CDR1 is LNHDA, CDR2 SQIVND (reference sequence). In DNA form, the CDR3 reads TGTGCCAGTAGTATAGGGCAGGGGGTCGGGGAGCTGTTTTTT. Its translation is CASSIGQGVGELFF.

The chain couples TRBV5-6 to TRBJ2-1; D is ambiguous. Looked up from germline, CDR1 is SGHDT and CDR2 is YYEEEE. The CDR3 covers 16 residues. Deletions cut 0 bases from V and 0 bases from J, with 10 bases between. The chain's CDR3 is CASSLVAATSYNEQFF. The DNA for the CDR3 is TGTGCCAGCAGCTTGGTGGCGGCCACCTCCTACAATGAGCAGTTCTTC.

This sequence joins TRBV4-3 and TRBJ1-6; TRBD1 is a possible D gene (5 bases). Germline V lookup: CDR1 LGHNA, CDR2 YSLEER. The CDR3 extends over 17 amino acids. V was shortened by 0 bases and J by 13 bases, with 22 bases between the two germline ends. This CDR3 reads CASSQDKSGPLGVPLHF. The CDR3 nucleotides are TGCGCCAGCAGCCAAGATAAGTCAGGGCCACTGGGCGTCCCCCTCCACTTT.

This rearrangement joins TRBV4-2 to TRBJ1-2; TRBD1 matches 7 bases. In germline, CDR1 is LGHNA, CDR2 YNFKEQ. V shed 2 bases, J shed 8 bases, and the junction held 8 bases outside the gene matches. There are 14 residues in the CDR3. This CDR3 is CASSQPDRVEGYTF. The CDR3 coding sequence is TGTGCCAGCAGCCAACCAGACAGGGTCGAAGGCTACACCTTC.

This rearrangement joins TRBV7-3 to TRBJ2-1; a weak D match, TRBD2 (6 bases). This CDR3 spans 17 amino acids. V lost 5 bases and J lost 8, with 25 bases in between. Germline V gene lookup returns CDR1 SGHTA and CDR2 FQGTGA. In DNA form, the CDR3 reads TGTGCCAGCAGCCGCGCCGGCGGTCTAGCGACTGATTATGAGCAGTTCTTC. Amino acid sequence: CASSRAGGLATDYEQFF.

CDR3 sequence reads: CASSEQTGGGNQPQHF. DNA of the CDR3: TGTGCCAGCAGTGAACAGACAGGGGGCGGGAATCAGCCCCAGCATTTT. This sequence joins TRBV6-1 and TRBJ1-5; TRBD1 aligns across 10 bases. From germline, CDR1 is MNHNS and CDR2 SASEGT. This CDR3 region has 16 residues. V dropped 2 bases and J dropped 4; count of bases not matched to a gene: 5.

The chain is built from TRBV7-9 and TRBJ2-7, with D possibly being TRBD2 (5 bases). V lost 5 bases, J lost 0 bases, and 26 bases lay in between. The germline gives CDR1 SEHNR, CDR2 FQNEAQ (reference sequence). The CDR3 is made up of 19 amino acids. CDR3 bases: TGTGCCAGCAGCACCAGCCCGGGAACTAAAACGAATAGCTCCTACGAGCAGTACTTC. This encodes CASSTSPGTKTNSSYEQYF.

The gene calls are TRBV30 and TRBJ2-7; possibly TRBD2 for D (5 bases). In germline, CDR1 is GTSNPN, CDR2 SVGIG (reference sequence). This CDR3 spans 14 amino acids. The V and J ends lost 4 bases and 5 bases respectively, with 18 bases between them. In nucleotides, the CDR3 is TGTGCCTGGAATGGTGGCCCCCGGCGGGACGAGCAGTACTTC. Its protein product is CAWNGGPRRDEQYF.

The chain couples TRBV4-3 to TRBJ2-1, with TRBD1 as a possible D gene (5 bases). V shed 1 base and J shed 4 bases, with 11 bases lying between them. This CDR3 has 15 residues. Germline CDR1 is LGHNA and CDR2 is YSLEER. CDR3 nucleotides: TGCGCCAGCAGCCAAGCCACGCAGGGATACAATGAGCAGTTCTTC. It yields the protein CASSQATQGYNEQFF.

This sequence joins TRBV2 and TRBJ2-5; D may be TRBD2 (5 bases). The germline CDR1 and CDR2 sequences are SNHLY and FYNNEI. The CDR3 totals 13 residues. Trimming stripped 4 bases from V and 0 bases from J, with 6 bases between. The CDR3 reads CASSGGHQETQYF. CDR3 nucleotide sequence: TGTGCCAGCAGTGGAGGGCACCAAGAGACCCAGTACTTC.

The rearrangement uses TRBV4-2 and TRBJ2-7, with D possibly TRBD1 on 7 matching bases. Germline assignment: CDR1 LGHNA and CDR2 YNFKEQ. Trimming took off 0 bases at V and 3 bases at J, with 15 bases between the two ends. The CDR3 runs to 16 residues. Written as DNA, the CDR3 is TGTGCCAGCAGCCAAGATCTGGGGCAGGGGGGCTACGAGCAGTACTTC. Translated, it gives CASSQDLGQGGYEQYF.

The CDR3 region is CASSFLLAGTGELFF. CDR3 bases: TGTGCCAGCAGCTTTTTACTAGCGGGTACCGGGGAGCTGTTTTTT. The rearrangement joins TRBV7-9 to TRBJ2-2, with 9 bases lining up with TRBD2. The CDR3 sequence is 15 residues long. Germline assignment: CDR1 SEHNR and CDR2 FQNEAQ (reference sequence). V shed 3 bases and J 5 bases; nucleotides not matched to a gene: 4.

This chain connects TRBV7-2 to TRBJ1-1; maybe TRBD1 (6 bases). Germline V gene lookup returns CDR1 SGHTA and CDR2 FQGNSA. Trimming left V 3 bases short and J 0 bases short, with 8 bases between. The CDR3 consists of 14 residues. The CDR3 DNA reads as TGTGCCAGCAGCTTCGACAGGTTGAACACTGAAGCTTTCTTT. Translation: CASSFDRLNTEAFF. The full variable domain, its missing parts supplied by reference TRBV7-2 and TRBJ1-1, is GAGVSQSPSNKVTEKGKDVELRCDPISGHTALYWYRQSLGQGLEFLIYFQGNSAPDKSGLPSDRFSAERTGGSVSTLTIQRTQQEDSAVYLCASSFDRLNTEAFFGQGTRLTVV.

The chain links TRBV2 to TRBJ1-3; D gene uncertain. Germline lookup yields CDR1 SNHLY and CDR2 FYNNEI. This CDR3 has 15 amino acids. The ends were cut back, 3 bases at V and 0 bases at J, with 9 bases in the middle. The CDR3: CASSERSFSGNTIYF. The CDR3, as DNA: TGTGCCAGCAGTGAGAGGTCCTTCTCTGGAAACACCATATATTTT.

The rearrangement joins TRBV28 to TRBJ1-1; TRBD1 aligns across 12 bases. This CDR3 has 17 amino acids. Per germline, CDR1 MDHEN and CDR2 SYDVKM. V dropped 7 bases and J dropped 1; count of bases not matched to a gene: 10. CDR3 amino acids: CASISYGTGGTNTEAFF. CDR3 nucleotide sequence: TGTGCCAGCATTTCCTACGGGACAGGGGGCACGAACACTGAAGCTTTCTTT.

The chain has TRBV6-2 or TRBV6-3 and TRBJ1-4, with D perhaps TRBD1 (5 bases). This CDR3 is 14 amino acids long. The V end lost 6 bases, the J end lost 8 bases, and 16 bases lay between the germline ends. Germline loops: CDR1 MNHEY, CDR2 SVGEGT. This chain's CDR3 is CASRPRAGWEKLFF. DNA of the CDR3: TGTGCCAGCAGACCTCGAGCAGGGTGGGAAAAACTGTTTTTT.

V and J are TRBV7-3 and TRBJ1-1; D call uncertain. CDR3 length: 14 amino acids. V dropped 5 bases and J dropped 4 bases, with 14 bases sitting between them. Per germline, CDR1 SGHTA and CDR2 FQGTGA. The CDR3 DNA follows: TGTGCCAGCAGCAGGGAGGGCAGCTTCACTGAAGCTTTCTTT. Protein product: CASSREGSFTEAFF.

The CDR3 nucleotides are TGTGCCAGCAGCTTGGACTTTAGTCTGAACCTCCACTTT. Its translation is CASSLDFSLNLHF. The rearrangement uses TRBV7-9 and TRBJ1-6; D unclear. This CDR3 is built from 13 residues. The V and J ends lost 3 bases and 15 bases respectively, with 15 bases between them. Germline-derived CDR1 and CDR2 are SEHNR and FQNEAQ (reference sequence).

This chain joins TRBV29-1 and TRBJ2-1; 10 bases match TRBD1. V dropped 5 bases and J dropped 9; count of bases not matched to a gene: 7. CDR1 is SQVTM and CDR2 is ANQGSEA in the germline V gene. The CDR3 extends over 13 amino acids. The CDR3 loop is CSVHRGQGSEQFF. The CDR3 DNA reads as TGCAGCGTTCACAGGGGACAGGGGAGTGAGCAGTTCTTC.

This clone has a handful of counts. The chain links TRBV6-5 to TRBJ2-3; 7 nucleotides line up with TRBD2. Germline-derived CDR1 and CDR2 are MNHEY and SVGAGI. The CDR3 loop spans 15 amino acids. J gave up 1 base and V 6 bases, and 7 bases lay outside the gene matches. The CDR3 is CASSSPSGGTDTQYF. As DNA, the CDR3 is TGTGCCAGCAGCTCGCCCAGCGGGGGCACAGATACGCAGTATTTT.

V gene TRBV28 combines with J gene TRBJ2-3; D possibly corresponds to TRBD1 (6 bases). Germline values: CDR1 MDHEN, CDR2 SYDVKM. V was trimmed by 6 bases and J by 7 bases, leaving 14 bases between them. The CDR3 is 13 amino acids. The CDR3 spells CASSSTGLNTQYF. The CDR3 coding sequence is TGTGCCAGCAGCTCAACAGGGCTAAATACGCAGTATTTT.

In this sample, this clone turned up once. This chain joins TRBV18 and TRBJ2-5, with 7 bases identical to TRBD2. V lost 0 bases and J lost 7; bases outside the gene matches: 5. The CDR3 extends over 14 amino acids. Germline values: CDR1 KGHSH, CDR2 LQKENI. The chain's CDR3 is CASSPPAGELTQYF. The CDR3 DNA reads TGTGCCAGCTCACCACCGGCGGGAGAGCTGACCCAGTACTTC.

The chain couples TRBV5-4 to TRBJ2-5; 11 nucleotides agree with TRBD2. J lost 2 bases, V lost 4 bases, and 4 bases had no gene match. This CDR3 has 15 residues. Germline V lookup: CDR1 SGHNT, CDR2 YYREEE (reference sequence). CDR3 in DNA: TGTGCCAGCAGCGCCTCTAGCGGGGGGCAAGAGACCCAGTACTTC. Translating gives CASSASSGGQETQYF.

The chain is built from TRBV7-8 and TRBJ1-5, with 8 nucleotides matching TRBD1. The germline CDR1 and CDR2 sequences are SGHVS and FQNEAQ. The CDR3 runs to 14 residues. Germline trimming cut 5 bases from V and 2 bases from J; bases unmatched to any gene: 2. The CDR3 nucleotides are TGTGCCAGCAGCGACAGGGGCGGCAATCAGCCCCAGCATTTT. Its translation: CASSDRGGNQPQHF.